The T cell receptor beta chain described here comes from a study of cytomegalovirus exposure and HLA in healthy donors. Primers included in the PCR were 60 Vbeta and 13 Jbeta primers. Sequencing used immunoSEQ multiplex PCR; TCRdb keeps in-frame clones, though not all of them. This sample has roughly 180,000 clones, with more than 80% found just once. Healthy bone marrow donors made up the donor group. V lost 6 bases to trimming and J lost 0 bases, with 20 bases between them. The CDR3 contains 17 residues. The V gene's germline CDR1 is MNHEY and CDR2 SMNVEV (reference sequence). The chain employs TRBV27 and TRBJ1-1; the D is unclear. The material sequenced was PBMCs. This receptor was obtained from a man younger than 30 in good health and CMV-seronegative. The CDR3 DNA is TGTGCCAGCAGCTTTACAGTTAATAACCTGCTGAACACTGAAGCTTTCTTT. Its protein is CASSFTVNNLLNTEAFF.